These 28 T cell receptor beta chains originate from one sample sequenced in a study of T cell repertoires and HLA-DP antigens. No antigens are known for them. The data were produced by immunoSEQ multiplex PCR, yet TCRdb's version contains in-frame clones alone and is incomplete. Of some 89,000 clones in the sample, about 89% were seen once. Sequencing was done on a sample of CD4+ T cells from PBMCs. The receptor source for this set is a man between 45 and 60 years old in good health and CMV-seronegative.

The chain employs TRBV4-3 and TRBJ1-4; D unresolved. Trimming took 1 base from V and 9 from J, leaving 18 bases between them. The CDR3 runs to 16 residues. Germline V CDR1 and CDR2: LGHNA, YSLEER. CDR3 sequence (DNA): TGCGCCAGCAGCCAAGGGTCGGGAAACACCTTAAAAAAACTGTTTTTT. Residues: CASSQGSGNTLKKLFF.

Only a few counts were recorded for this clone. V is TRBV10-2 and J is TRBJ2-7, with a possible D match to TRBD1 (5 bases). Trimming removed 6 bases from V and 2 bases from J, with 14 bases in between. Per the germline V gene, CDR1 is WSHSY and CDR2 is SAAADI. The CDR3 sequence is 14 residues long. The CDR3 spells CASRDNWIPYEQYF. CDR3 sequence (DNA): TGCGCCAGCAGGGACAATTGGATTCCCTACGAGCAGTACTTC.

This chain connects TRBV28 to TRBJ1-4; the D gene is possibly TRBD1 (5 bases). Trimming pared 8 bases from V and 3 bases from J, leaving 13 bases between. The CDR3 runs 14 residues. The germline gives CDR1 MDHEN, CDR2 SYDVKM. DNA of the CDR3: TGTGCCAGCGGTGCAACGGGGGCTAATGAAAAACTGTTTTTT. Translated, it gives CASGATGANEKLFF.

The V gene is TRBV7-9, the J gene TRBJ2-5; 9 positions agree with TRBD2. The CDR3 covers 15 residues. V dropped 6 bases and J dropped 1; count of bases not matched to a gene: 6. From germline, CDR1 is SEHNR and CDR2 FQNEAQ (reference sequence). The CDR3 DNA follows: TGTGCCAGCAGACAAGCGGGAGGCCTCCAAGAGACCCAGTACTTC. Its protein is CASRQAGGLQETQYF.

This chain connects TRBV5-1 to TRBJ1-2; 8 bases match TRBD1. Germline CDR1 SGHRS, CDR2 YFSETQ. This CDR3 spans 14 amino acids. V dropped 4 bases and J dropped 4; count of bases not matched to a gene: 6. CDR3 bases: TGCGCCAGCAGCCGGGGGACAGGACGCTATGGCTACACCTTC. Encoded protein: CASSRGTGRYGYTF.

This clone turned up a few times. The chain recombines TRBV28 with TRBJ1-3; D ambiguous. Germline V CDR1 and CDR2: MDHEN, SYDVKM. This CDR3 is built from 14 residues. The V end was cut by 5 bases, the J end by 2 bases, with 10 bases between. This chain's CDR3 is CASSPGLAGNTIYF. For the CDR3, the DNA is TGTGCCAGCAGTCCGGGTCTAGCTGGAAACACCATATATTTT.

This chain uses TRBV7-6 with TRBJ2-1, with D possibly matching TRBD2 (6 bases). Deletions cut 5 bases from V and 0 bases from J, with 14 bases between. The CDR3 is 16 residues long. CDR1 is SGHVS, CDR2 FNYEAQ, per germline. CDR3 nucleotides: TGTGCCAGCAGCGTCGGCGGGGCCGTCTCCTACAATGAGCAGTTCTTC. Protein sequence: CASSVGGAVSYNEQFF.

The rearrangement links TRBV2 to TRBJ1-2; 7 bases align to TRBD1. The CDR3 is made up of 15 amino acids. Trimming at V came to 6 bases and at J to 2 bases, leaving 9 bases not matched to a gene. Germline V gene data show CDR1 as SNHLY and CDR2 as FYNNEI. This CDR3 is CASSGPKQGNYGYTF. DNA for the CDR3: TGTGCCAGCAGCGGACCAAAACAGGGGAACTATGGCTACACCTTC.

The chain is built from TRBV5-1 and TRBJ2-3; TRBD2 might be the D (5 bases). CDR1 SGHRS and CDR2 YFSETQ come from the germline V gene. This CDR3 spans 13 amino acids. Trimming removed 4 bases from V and 0 bases from J, with 6 bases in between. Here the CDR3 DNA reads TGCGCCAGCAGCGACTATAGCACAGATACGCAGTATTTT. This gives the protein CASSDYSTDTQYF.

This clone was seen once. The chain joins TRBV11-2 to TRBJ2-4, with unresolved D. CDR3 length: 15 amino acids. Trimming left V 0 bases short and J 0 bases short, with 6 bases between. The V gene's germline CDR1 is SGHAT and CDR2 FQNNGV. CDR3 in amino acids: CASSLEGLAKNIQYF. CDR3 coding DNA: TGTGCCAGCAGCTTAGAGGGGTTAGCCAAAAACATTCAGTACTTC.

CDR3 in amino acids: CASSSLAGVNTGELFF. CDR3 in DNA: TGTGCCAGCAGTTCCTTAGCGGGAGTGAACACCGGGGAGCTGTTTTTT. The J gene is TRBJ2-2, the V gene TRBV27, with 9 bases identical to TRBD2. Trimming cost V 4 bases and J 1 base; bases outside gene matches: 4. The germline V gene encodes CDR1 MNHEY and CDR2 SMNVEV (reference sequence). The CDR3 runs 16 residues.

The chain couples TRBV7-2 to TRBJ2-3; a weak D match, TRBD1 (6 bases). This CDR3 spans 14 amino acids. Deletions cut 6 bases from V and 1 base from J, with 11 bases between. CDR1 SGHTA and CDR2 FQGNSA come from the germline V gene. The CDR3 DNA reads as TGTGCCAGCAGGACACAGGGTGGCACAGATACGCAGTATTTT. Translation: CASRTQGGTDTQYF.

J is TRBJ2-1 and V is TRBV28; possibly TRBD1 or TRBD2 for D (5 bases each). Germline assignment: CDR1 MDHEN and CDR2 SYDVKM. The CDR3 is 14 amino acids. The V and J ends lost 11 bases and 2 bases respectively, with 16 bases between them. The CDR3 is CALGRGGPYNEQFF. CDR3 sequence (DNA): TGTGCCCTCGGACGGGGCGGTCCCTACAATGAGCAGTTCTTC. The complete variable domain, with remaining parts taken from reference TRBV28 and TRBJ2-1, reads DVKVTQSSRYLVKRTGEKVFLECVQDMDHENMFWYRQDPGLGLRLIYFSYDVKMKEKGDIPEGYSVSREKKERFSLILESASTNQTSMYLCALGRGGPYNEQFFGPGTRLTVL.

The chain carries TRBV4-3 and TRBJ2-2; TRBD2 agrees at 7 bases. This CDR3 contains 16 residues. V dropped 4 bases and J dropped 1; count of bases not matched to a gene: 6. The germline gives CDR1 LGHNA, CDR2 YSLEER. In DNA form, the CDR3 reads TGCGCCAGCAGCCTTGGGGTAGCGGGGAACACCGGGGAGCTGTTTTTT. It codes for CASSLGVAGNTGELFF.

This clone showed up just once. This sequence joins TRBV4-3 and TRBJ2-7; TRBD1 aligns across 8 bases. Germline V gene lookup returns CDR1 LGHNA and CDR2 YSLEER. The CDR3 is made up of 15 amino acids. The ends lost 1 base at V and 6 bases at J; junction bases unmatched: 8. CDR3 sequence reads: CASSQGQGSFLEQYF. CDR3 nucleotides: TGCGCCAGCAGCCAAGGACAGGGGTCATTTCTCGAGCAGTACTTC.

This clone was detected ten times or more. V gene TRBV19 combines with J gene TRBJ1-4, with D possibly TRBD1 on 6 matching bases. V lost 6 bases, J lost 12 bases, and 17 bases lay in between. Per germline, CDR1 LNHDA and CDR2 SQIVND (reference sequence). The CDR3 sequence is 13 residues long. CDR3 region: CASRTARPGELFF. For the CDR3, the DNA is TGTGCCAGTAGAACAGCACGACCAGGGGAACTGTTTTTT.

The chain combines TRBV7-9 with TRBJ2-6; 7 positions agree with TRBD1. The CDR3 spans 16 residues. V shed 5 bases, J shed 0 bases, and the junction held 4 bases outside the gene matches. The germline V gene has CDR1 SEHNR and CDR2 FQNEAQ (reference sequence). The CDR3 spells CASSTTGHSGANVLTF. As DNA, the CDR3 is TGTGCCAGCAGCACGACAGGGCACTCTGGGGCCAACGTCCTGACTTTC.

The chain uses TRBV27 and TRBJ1-1; no clear D. V was pared by 7 bases and J by 2 bases, with 11 bases between. CDR1 is MNHEY, CDR2 SMNVEV, per germline (reference sequence). This CDR3 is 13 amino acids long. Here the CDR3 reads CASNLKRNTEAFF. For the CDR3, the DNA is TGTGCCAGCAATCTTAAGAGAAACACTGAAGCTTTCTTT.

The chain employs TRBV30 and TRBJ2-1, with 10 bases identical to TRBD2. Germline V lookup: CDR1 GTSNPN, CDR2 SVGIG (reference sequence). This CDR3 comprises 15 residues. V lost 5 bases, J lost 12 bases, and 16 bases stayed unmatched. CDR3 nucleotides: TGTGCCTGGGCCGGGACTAGCGCCCAGAAGGATTGGCAGTTCTTC. This codes for CAWAGTSAQKDWQFF. Full variable domain (remainder filled in from reference TRBV30 and TRBJ2-1): SQTIHQWPATLVQPVGSPLSLECTVEGTSNPNLYWYRQAAGRGLQLLFYSVGIGQISSEVPQNLSASRPQDRQFILSSKKLLLSDSGFYLCAWAGTSAQKDWQFFGPGTRLTVL.

The CDR3 nucleotides read TGCGCCAGCAGCCAGGGACAGCCAAATGAAAAACTGTTTTTT. Its translation: CASSQGQPNEKLFF. This chain links TRBV4-1 with TRBJ1-4, with TRBD1 identical over 7 bases. V was clipped by 3 bases and J by 5 bases; unmatched bases: 3. This CDR3 region has 14 residues. Germline loops: CDR1 MGHRA, CDR2 YSYEKL.

V is TRBV6-5 and J is TRBJ2-7, with no clear D. Trimming cost V 3 bases and J 5 bases, with 17 bases left between them. The CDR3 spans 15 residues. CDR1 is MNHEY, CDR2 SVGAGI, per germline. The CDR3 nucleotides read TGTGCCAGCAGTTATCGTGGTCCCCTAAACCACGAGCAGTACTTC. Translated: CASSYRGPLNHEQYF.

This chain links TRBV6-6 with TRBJ1-1; unclear D gene. The V gene lost 2 bases and the J gene lost 9 bases, with 10 bases spanning the gap. CDR3 length: 12 residues. The V gene's germline CDR1 is MNHNY and CDR2 SVGAGI (reference sequence). CDR3 amino acids: CASSYKDEKAFF. In DNA, the CDR3 is TGTGCCAGCAGTTACAAGGACGAAAAAGCTTTCTTT.

The chain couples TRBV7-6 to TRBJ2-3; 12 bases align to TRBD2. The CDR3 length is 16 residues. Germline CDR1 and CDR2: SGHVS and FNYEAQ. Trimming cost V 2 bases and J 6 bases; bases outside gene matches: 6. CDR3 in amino acids: CASSLSGLAGFDTQYF. CDR3 nucleotides: TGTGCCAGCAGCTTATCTGGACTAGCGGGATTTGATACGCAGTATTTT.

The CDR3 is CASSLMVMSNYGYTF. CDR3 DNA: TGTGCCAGCAGCTTAATGGTCATGTCTAACTATGGCTACACCTTC. The V and J genes are TRBV7-2 and TRBJ1-2; D is unresolved. The CDR3 has 15 residues. Germline CDR1 is SGHTA and CDR2 is FQGNSA. V lost 2 bases, J lost 0 bases, and 10 bases lay in between.

The chain joins TRBV5-4 to TRBJ2-3; D may be TRBD1 or TRBD2 (6 bases each). CDR3 length equals 16 residues. V was clipped by 5 bases and J by 0 bases, with 16 bases between them. The V gene's germline CDR1 is SGHNT and CDR2 YYREEE (reference sequence). This CDR3 reads CASRRNGGQSTDTQYF. The CDR3 DNA is TGTGCCAGCAGACGTAACGGGGGCCAGAGCACAGATACGCAGTATTTT.

This chain connects TRBV6-5 to TRBJ1-1, with D uncertain. Looked up from germline, CDR1 is MNHEY and CDR2 is SVGAGI. This CDR3 contains 14 residues. V lost 11 bases to trimming and J lost 1 base, with 17 bases between them. The CDR3 sequence: CAPFENSKNTEAFF. The CDR3 bases are TGTGCCCCCTTCGAGAACAGCAAGAACACTGAAGCTTTCTTT.

This clone is labeled as medium-sized (0.01 to 0.1%). V is TRBV28 and J is TRBJ2-2; unclear D gene. The CDR3 length is 14 residues. Germline V CDR1 and CDR2: MDHEN, SYDVKM. V gave up 3 bases and J gave up 1 base, with 6 bases separating them. As DNA, the CDR3 is TGTGCCAGCAGTTTGGGCGGGAACACCGGGGAGCTGTTTTTT. Residues: CASSLGGNTGELFF.

The V and J genes are TRBV6-5 and TRBJ2-1, with TRBD2 matching 8 bases. CDR1 and CDR2 from the germline V gene are MNHEY and SVGAGI. The V segment lost 2 bases and the J segment 3 bases; nucleotides outside the gene matches: 6. The CDR3 has 16 residues. The CDR3 loop is CASSYKREWVYNEQFF. CDR3 bases: TGTGCCAGCAGTTACAAGCGGGAGTGGGTCTACAATGAGCAGTTCTTC.